This is a list of T cell receptor beta chains from one sample in a study of T cell responses to AZD1222 COVID-19 vaccine. Only in-frame clones appear in the TCRdb table, and some are missing; sequencing was by immunoSEQ multiplex PCR. Of 100,000 to 150,000 clones in the sample, roughly 90% were seen once. This specimen consisted of peripheral blood, obtained on day 0 of AZD1222 vaccination. These receptors all come from an adult in good health. The CDR3 runs from the conserved cysteine through the conserved F or W. D genes are given only for firm matches. Clone size is not always given. Where it is, it says once, few, many or a class for expanded clones.

>TRBV28|NA|TRBJ2-7|NA
TGTGCCAGCAGGACCTGGGCTAGCTGGAGCTCCTACGAGCAGTACTTC
CASRTWASWSSYEQYF
>TRBV4-3|NA|TRBJ2-3|NA
TGCGCCAGCAGCCAGCAACCGACAGATACGCAGTATTTT
CASSQQPTDTQYF
>TRBV7-3|NA|TRBJ2-6|TRBD1
TGTGCCAGCAGCTCGGGACAGGGTTTCTGGAGCTCTGGGGCCAACGTCCTGACTTTC
CASSSGQGFWSSGANVLTF
>TRBV5-5|NA|TRBJ2-1|NA
TGTGCCAGCAGCTTGGGCCGGGATCAAAGCCGGATCAATGAGCAGTTCTTC
CASSLGRDQSRINEQFF
>TRBV5-5|NA|TRBJ1-6|NA
TGTGCCAGCAGCTTGCCAGGGGCTAATTCACCCCTCCACTTT
CASSLPGANSPLHF
>TRBV10-1|NA|TRBJ2-5|TRBD2
TGCGCCAGCAGTGGACAGGAGCGGGGGTCCCAGTACTTC
CASSGQERGSQYF
>TRBV19|NA|TRBJ2-1|NA
TGTGCCAGTAACCCCAACTTGGAGGGTCATGAGCAGTTCTTC
CASNPNLEGHEQFF
>TRBV18|NA|TRBJ2-2|NA
TGTGCCAGCTCACCTAGACAGGCCCTCGGGGAGCTGTTTTTT
CASSPRQALGELFF
>TRBV6-5|NA|TRBJ2-4|NA
TGTGCCAGCAGGGACTTAAGTACCAAAAACATTCAGTACTTC
CASRDLSTKNIQYF
>TRBV5-1|NA|TRBJ1-2|NA
TGCGCCAGCAGCTTTTACCAGGACCCTAACTATGGCTACACCTTC
CASSFYQDPNYGYTF
>TRBV12-3/TRBV12-4|few|TRBJ1-6|NA
TGTGCCAGCAGTTTACAGGGTTCACCCCTCCACTTT
CASSLQGSPLHF
>TRBV19|NA|TRBJ1-2|NA
TGTGCCAGTAAGGTTACAGGAACATTTGACTATGGCTACACCTTC
CASKVTGTFDYGYTF
>TRBV5-6|NA|TRBJ2-3|NA
TGTGCCAGCAGCTGGACAGATACGCAGTATTTT
CASSWTDTQYF
>TRBV5-1|NA|TRBJ2-7|NA
TGCGCCAGCAGCTTGGGGGTACAGGATAACGAGCAGTACTTC
CASSLGVQDNEQYF
>TRBV18|once|TRBJ2-1|NA
TGTGCCAGCTCAAGGCAGGAGGGCAATGAGCAGTTCTTC
CASSRQEGNEQFF
>TRBV27|NA|TRBJ1-5|NA
TGTGCCAGCTCGAGCGGGTCGGCTGGCAATCAGCCCCAGCATTTT
CASSSGSAGNQPQHF
>TRBV2|NA|TRBJ1-4|NA
TGTGCCAGCAGTGATTTTCGGTGGGGTGGGGGTGAAAAACTGTTTTTT
CASSDFRWGGGEKLFF
>TRBV6-5|NA|TRBJ1-2|NA
TGTGCCAGCAGTTCCAGGGCCTCCAATGGCTACACCTTC
CASSSRASNGYTF
>TRBV3-1/TRBV3-2|NA|TRBJ2-7|TRBD2
TGTGCCAGCAGCCAACTTAGCGGGACTTACGAGCAGTACTTC
CASSQLSGTYEQYF
>TRBV7-9|NA|TRBJ2-7|TRBD2
TGTGCCAGCAGCTTTACGACGACTAGCGGGAGTTTCTACGAGCAGTACTTC
CASSFTTTSGSFYEQYF
>TRBV6-1|NA|TRBJ1-1|NA
TGTGCCAGCAGTGAAAGGGATAGGAGTGCTTTCTTT
CASSERDRSAFF
>TRBV9|NA|TRBJ1-2|NA
TGTGCCAGCAGCGTAGGGTTGGGGACCCTTAACTATGGCTACACCTTC
CASSVGLGTLNYGYTF
>TRBV28|NA|TRBJ1-5|NA
TGTGCCAGCAGCCGAGATACGGGCAATCAGCCCCAGCATTTT
CASSRDTGNQPQHF
>TRBV7-2|NA|TRBJ1-5|NA
TGTGCCAGCAGCCCGGGGAGGGTTGATCAGCCCCAGCATTTT
CASSPGRVDQPQHF
>TRBV18|NA|TRBJ1-5|NA
TGTGCCAGCTCACCAACGGCGGCGGAGCCCCAGCATTTT
CASSPTAAEPQHF
>TRBV19|NA|TRBJ1-5|NA
TGTGCCACCAAAACGACCGAAGCGGGGAAGCTCAATCAGCCCCAGCATTTT
CATKTTEAGKLNQPQHF
>TRBV11-1|NA|TRBJ2-3|TRBD2
TGTGCCAGCAGCTTGTCTAGCGGGAGTCGGTCAGATACGCAGTATTTT
CASSLSSGSRSDTQYF
>TRBV10-2|NA|TRBJ2-5|TRBD2
TGCGCCAGCATGGCAAAGCGGGGGGCCCTCCAAGAGACCCAGTACTTC
CASMAKRGALQETQYF
>TRBV28|NA|TRBJ1-1|NA
TGTGCCAGCATATACAGTACACTGATGAACACTGAAGCTTTCTTT
CASIYSTLMNTEAFF
>TRBV18|NA|TRBJ1-2|TRBD1
TGTGCCAGCTCACCATCTAGGGGGCAGGATGGCTACACCTTC
CASSPSRGQDGYTF
>TRBV11-2|NA|TRBJ1-4|NA
TGTGCCAGCAGCTTAGGAAATGAAAAACTGTTTTTT
CASSLGNEKLFF
>TRBV27|NA|TRBJ1-1|NA
TGTGCCAGCAGTCTACAGGGTCGGGTGAACACTGAAGCTTTCTTT
CASSLQGRVNTEAFF
>TRBV15|NA|TRBJ2-7|TRBD1
TGTGCCACCAGCAGAGTAAAAAGGGACAGGACCTACGAGCAGTACTTC
CATSRVKRDRTYEQYF
>TRBV13|NA|TRBJ1-4|NA
TGTGCCAGCAGAGATCTAGCGAGGAGGAGTGAAAAACTGTTTTTT
CASRDLARRSEKLFF
>TRBV30|NA|TRBJ1-2|NA
TGTGCCTGGAGTGTACCTAGGGGCGGCTACACCTTC
CAWSVPRGGYTF
>TRBV7-9|NA|TRBJ1-4|NA
TGTGCCAGCAGCCTACCCCTCAGTGGGGAAAAACTGTTTTTT
CASSLPLSGEKLFF
>TRBV3-1/TRBV3-2|NA|TRBJ1-5|NA
TGTGCCAGCAGCCAAGGGGACGATCAGCCCCAGCATTTT
CASSQGDDQPQHF
>TRBV12-5|NA|TRBJ2-5|TRBD2
TGTGCTAGTGGTTTGACCTCGTCACTAGCGGGAGGAGAGACCCAGTACTTC
CASGLTSSLAGGETQYF
>TRBV7-2|NA|TRBJ2-2|TRBD1
TGTGCCAGCACCCCTGGGACAGGGAACACCGGGGAGCTGTTTTTT
CASTPGTGNTGELFF
>TRBV3-1/TRBV3-2|NA|TRBJ2-1|NA
TGTGCCAGCAGCCAAGAGAAGGGCCAAACTTACTACAATGAGCAGTTCTTC
CASSQEKGQTYYNEQFF
>TRBV27|NA|TRBJ2-3|TRBD2
TGTGCCAGCAGCCGCCATGGGGGGGCAGATACGCAGTATTTT
CASSRHGGADTQYF
>TRBV19|NA|TRBJ2-3|TRBD2
TGTGCCAGTACCCCAGGGAGGGGCTTTTTTAGGACTAGCGGGAGGGCCACAGATACGCAGTATTTT
CASTPGRGFFRTSGRATDTQYF